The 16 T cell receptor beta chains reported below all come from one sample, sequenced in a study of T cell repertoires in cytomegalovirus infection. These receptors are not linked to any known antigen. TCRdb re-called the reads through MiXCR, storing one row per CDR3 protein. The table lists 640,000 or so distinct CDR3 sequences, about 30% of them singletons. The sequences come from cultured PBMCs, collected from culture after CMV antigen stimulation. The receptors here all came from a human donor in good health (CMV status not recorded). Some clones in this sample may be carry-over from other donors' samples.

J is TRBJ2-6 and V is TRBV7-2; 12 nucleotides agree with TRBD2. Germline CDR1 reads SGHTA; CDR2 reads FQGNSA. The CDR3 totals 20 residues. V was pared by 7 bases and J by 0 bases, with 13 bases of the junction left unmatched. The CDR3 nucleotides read TGTGCCAGCACCTCCTCGACAGGACTAGCGGGGTACTCTGGGGCCAACGTCCTGACTTTC. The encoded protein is CASTSSTGLAGYSGANVLTF.

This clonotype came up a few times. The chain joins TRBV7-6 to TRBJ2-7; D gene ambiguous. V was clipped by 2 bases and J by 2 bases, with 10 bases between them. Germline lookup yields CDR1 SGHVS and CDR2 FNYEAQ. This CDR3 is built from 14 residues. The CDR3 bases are TGTGCCAGCAGCTTAATAAAGGGCGCCTACGAGCAGTACTTC. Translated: CASSLIKGAYEQYF. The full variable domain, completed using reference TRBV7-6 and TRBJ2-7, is GAGVSQSPRYKVTKRGQDVALRCDPISGHVSLYWYRQALGQGPEFLTYFNYEAQQDKSGLPNDRFSAERPEGSISTLTIQRTEQRDSAMYRCASSLIKGAYEQYFGPGTRLTVT.

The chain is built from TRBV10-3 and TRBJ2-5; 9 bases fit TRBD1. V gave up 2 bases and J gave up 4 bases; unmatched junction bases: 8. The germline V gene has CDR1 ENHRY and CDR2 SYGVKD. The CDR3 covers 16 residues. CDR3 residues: CAISEPRDRDLETQYF. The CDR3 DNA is TGTGCCATCAGTGAGCCACGGGACAGGGACTTAGAGACCCAGTACTTC.

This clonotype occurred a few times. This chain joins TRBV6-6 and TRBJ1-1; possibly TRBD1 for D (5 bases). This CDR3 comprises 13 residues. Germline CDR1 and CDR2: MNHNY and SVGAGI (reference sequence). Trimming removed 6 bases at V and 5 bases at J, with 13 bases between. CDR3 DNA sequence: TGTGCCAGCAGCACGGGGGACGGGACTGAAGCTTTCTTT. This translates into CASSTGDGTEAFF.

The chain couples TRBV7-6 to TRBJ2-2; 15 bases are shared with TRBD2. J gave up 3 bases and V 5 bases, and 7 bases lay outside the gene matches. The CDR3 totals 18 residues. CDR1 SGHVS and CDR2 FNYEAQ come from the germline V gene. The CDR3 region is CASSPGLAGGPHTGELFF. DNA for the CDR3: TGTGCCAGCAGCCCCGGACTAGCGGGGGGGCCTCACACCGGGGAGCTGTTTTTT.

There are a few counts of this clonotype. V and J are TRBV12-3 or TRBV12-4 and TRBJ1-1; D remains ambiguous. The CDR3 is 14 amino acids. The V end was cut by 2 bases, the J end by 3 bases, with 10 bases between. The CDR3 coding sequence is TGTGCCAGCAGTTTAACCGGGGTTGACACTGAAGCTTTCTTT. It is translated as CASSLTGVDTEAFF.

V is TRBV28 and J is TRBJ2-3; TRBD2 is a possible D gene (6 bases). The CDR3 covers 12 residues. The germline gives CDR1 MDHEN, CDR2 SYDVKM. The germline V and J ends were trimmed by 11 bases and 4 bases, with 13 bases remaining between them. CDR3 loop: CACGGDADTQYF. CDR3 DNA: TGTGCCTGCGGAGGGGATGCAGATACGCAGTATTTT.

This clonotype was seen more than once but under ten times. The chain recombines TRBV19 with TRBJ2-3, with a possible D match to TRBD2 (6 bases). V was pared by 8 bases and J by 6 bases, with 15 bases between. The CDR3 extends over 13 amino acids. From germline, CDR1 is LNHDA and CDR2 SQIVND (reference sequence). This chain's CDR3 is CASCPMRDDTQYF. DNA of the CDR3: TGTGCCAGTTGTCCAATGCGGGATGATACGCAGTATTTT.

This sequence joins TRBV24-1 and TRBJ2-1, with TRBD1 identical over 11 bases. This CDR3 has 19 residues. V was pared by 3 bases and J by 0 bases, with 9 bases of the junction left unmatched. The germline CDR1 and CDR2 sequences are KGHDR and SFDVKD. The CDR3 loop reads CATSDERTGGHSSYNEQFF. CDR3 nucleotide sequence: TGTGCCACCAGTGATGAAAGGACAGGGGGCCACAGCTCCTACAATGAGCAGTTCTTC.

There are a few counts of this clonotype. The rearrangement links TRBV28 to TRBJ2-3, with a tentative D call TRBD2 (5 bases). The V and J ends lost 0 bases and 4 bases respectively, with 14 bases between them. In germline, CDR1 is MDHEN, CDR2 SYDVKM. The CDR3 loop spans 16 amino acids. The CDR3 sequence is CASSLWTTTPPDTQYF. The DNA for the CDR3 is TGTGCCAGCAGTTTATGGACTACGACTCCACCAGATACGCAGTATTTT.

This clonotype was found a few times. The CDR3 nucleotides are TGTGCCAGTAGTTCCGAGTGGGCACACAATGAGCAGTTCTTC. It is translated as CASSSEWAHNEQFF. The chain employs TRBV19 and TRBJ2-1; D unclear. The CDR3 is 14 amino acids. Between the trimmed V and J ends, which lost 5 bases and 5 bases, there was a span of 13 bases. The germline gives CDR1 LNHDA, CDR2 SQIVND (reference sequence). Looking up the rest from reference TRBV19 and TRBJ2-1 gives the full variable domain: DGGITQSPKYLFRKEGQNVTLSCEQNLNHDAMYWYRQDPGQGLRLIYYSQIVNDFQKGDIAEGYSVSREKKESFPLTVTSAQKNPTAFYLCASSSEWAHNEQFFGPGTRLTVL.

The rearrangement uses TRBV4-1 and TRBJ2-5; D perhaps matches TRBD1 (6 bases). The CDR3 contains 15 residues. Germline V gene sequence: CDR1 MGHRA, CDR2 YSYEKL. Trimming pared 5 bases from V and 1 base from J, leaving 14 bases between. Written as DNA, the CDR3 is TGCGCCAGCAGCATATTACAGGGATCCCAAGAGACCCAGTACTTC. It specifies CASSILQGSQETQYF.

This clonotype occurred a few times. The CDR3 region has the DNA TGTGCCAGCAGCCGCCGAACTGGAGTCGGAATATACAATGAGCAGTTCTTC. Translation gives CASSRRTGVGIYNEQFF. The chain joins TRBV7-9 to TRBJ2-1; D remains ambiguous. The V gene lost 5 bases and the J gene lost 4 bases, with 21 bases spanning the gap. CDR1 and CDR2 (germline): SEHNR, FQNEAQ (reference sequence). This CDR3 comprises 17 residues.

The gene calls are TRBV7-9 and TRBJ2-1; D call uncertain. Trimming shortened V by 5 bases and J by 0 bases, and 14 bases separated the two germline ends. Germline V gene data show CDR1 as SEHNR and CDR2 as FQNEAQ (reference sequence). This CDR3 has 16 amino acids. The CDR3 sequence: CASSSRYASSYNEQFF. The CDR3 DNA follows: TGTGCCAGCAGCAGCCGATATGCTTCCTCCTACAATGAGCAGTTCTTC.

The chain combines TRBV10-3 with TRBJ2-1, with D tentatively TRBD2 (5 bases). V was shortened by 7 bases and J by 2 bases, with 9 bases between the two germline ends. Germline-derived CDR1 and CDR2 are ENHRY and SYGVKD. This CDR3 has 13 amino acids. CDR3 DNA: TGTGCCATCACTCCCGGGACCTACAATGAGCAGTTCTTC. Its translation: CAITPGTYNEQFF.

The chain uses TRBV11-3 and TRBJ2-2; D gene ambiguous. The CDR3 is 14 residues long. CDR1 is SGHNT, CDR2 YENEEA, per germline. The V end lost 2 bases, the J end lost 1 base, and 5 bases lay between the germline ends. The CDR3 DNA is TGTGCCAGCAGCTTATACAAGAACACCGGGGAGCTGTTTTTT. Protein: CASSLYKNTGELFF.